This T cell receptor (beta chain) is from a study of STAT3 mutations in large granular lymphocyte leukemia. Study information: Roughly half the longitudinally sequenced T-LGLL patients had canonical STAT3 mutations. Over half of T-LGLL patients had one or more immunosuppressive regimens.

The CDR3 has 13 amino acids. Germline CDR1 SGHNT, CDR2 YYREEE (reference sequence). V was cut by 0 bases and J by 6 bases, with 9 bases left in between. Study-wide findings and caveats: All newly emerging clones after therapy were STAT3 wild type. In T-cell large granular lymphocyte leukemia, about half of patients showed multiple immunodominant subclonotypes.

As concerns this clone: The antigen is not known.

The repertoire was sequenced with immunoSEQ multiplex PCR; TCRdb's copy has only in-frame clones and lacks some. The sample lists 10,000 to 15,000 clones; 88% were seen once. Sequencing input: PBMCs. The rearrangement links TRBV5-4 to TRBJ1-2; D not certain. The source is a human donor with T large granular lymphocyte leukemia. Some clones in this sample may be carry-over from other donors' samples. The CDR3 is CASSLGGRDGYTF. CDR3 nucleotides: TGTGCCAGCAGCTTGGGAGGGCGGGATGGCTACACCTTC.